These 28 T cell receptor beta chains came from one sample sequenced in a study of T cells after yellow fever vaccination. TCRdb re-called the 5' RACE reads with MiXCR, one entry per CDR3 protein. Among around 350,000 distinct CDR3 sequences listed, under 14% were seen once. The starting material was PBMCs, obtained on the day of the first yellow fever vaccination. Receptors were obtained from a man between 18 and 35 years old who received the YFV17D yellow fever vaccine.

There are a few counts of this clonotype. The chain joins TRBV6-1 to TRBJ2-7; tentative D call: TRBD1 (6 bases). Germline values: CDR1 MNHNS, CDR2 SASEGT. Trimming shortened V by 4 bases and J by 3 bases, and 10 bases separated the two germline ends. The CDR3 contains 13 residues. This CDR3 is CASSATGFYEQYF. CDR3 coding DNA: TGTGCCAGCAGTGCTACAGGGTTCTACGAGCAGTACTTC.

This clonotype was detected only a few times. This chain uses TRBV12-3 or TRBV12-4 with TRBJ2-7; 9 bases are shared with TRBD1. The CDR3 spans 18 residues. With 3 bases clipped from V and 6 bases from J, the junction kept 18 bases outside the gene matches. CDR3: CASSFLWVEDRGLSEQYF. The CDR3 DNA reads TGTGCCAGCAGTTTCTTATGGGTTGAGGACAGGGGTCTAAGCGAGCAGTACTTC.

This clonotype was seen a handful of times. The rearrangement uses TRBV20-1 and TRBJ2-3, with D hard to call. The V gene lost 1 base and the J gene lost 5 bases, with 7 bases spanning the gap. In germline, CDR1 is DFQATT, CDR2 SNEGSKA (reference sequence). The CDR3 consists of 12 residues. The CDR3 loop reads CSARATIDTQYF. The CDR3 DNA reads TGCAGTGCTAGAGCCACGATAGATACGCAGTATTTT.

This clonotype was seen a few times. The J gene is TRBJ2-7, the V gene TRBV7-8; D gene unclear. The CDR3 sequence is 13 residues long. CDR1 and CDR2 from the germline V gene are SGHVS and FQNEAQ. V shed 1 base and J shed 6 bases, with 10 bases lying between them. CDR3 sequence (DNA): TGTGCCAGCAGCTTAGGGGAAGTTCGCGAGCAGTACGTC. Protein: CASSLGEVREQYV.

This clonotype appeared many times. The genes are TRBV4-2 and TRBJ2-1, with D possibly TRBD1 on 6 matching bases. V lost 0 bases to trimming and J lost 2 bases, with 8 bases between them. The CDR3 loop spans 15 amino acids. The V gene's germline CDR1 is LGHNA and CDR2 YNFKEQ. CDR3 residues: CASSQEGAPYNEQFF. The CDR3 DNA reads TGTGCCAGCAGCCAAGAGGGGGCCCCCTACAATGAGCAGTTCTTC.

The chain employs TRBV4-3 and TRBJ1-3; D gene ambiguous. Per germline, CDR1 LGHNA and CDR2 YSLEER. The CDR3 runs 18 residues. V lost 0 bases, J lost 0 bases, and 15 bases lay in between. The CDR3 region has the DNA TGCGCCAGCAGCCAAGATTACGTCGCGGGCCACTCTGGAAACACCATATATTTT. As protein: CASSQDYVAGHSGNTIYF.

The gene calls are TRBV5-4 and TRBJ1-6; no definite D call. The CDR3 covers 16 residues. V was trimmed by 1 base and J by 13 bases, leaving 21 bases between them. Germline V CDR1 and CDR2: SGHNT, YYREEE (reference sequence). CDR3 coding DNA: TGTGCCAGCAGCTTGTCCTCGATGCGTCCCCAGAGTCCCCTCCACTTT. Translated: CASSLSSMRPQSPLHF.

The rearrangement uses TRBV20-1 and TRBJ1-2, with D perhaps matching TRBD1 (6 bases). V was trimmed by 3 bases and J by 7 bases, leaving 12 bases between them. Germline lookup yields CDR1 DFQATT and CDR2 SNEGSKA (reference sequence). The CDR3 is made up of 12 amino acids. The CDR3 reads CSARKLGGGYTF. The CDR3 DNA sequence: TGCAGTGCTAGGAAGTTAGGGGGTGGCTACACCTTC.

The CDR3: CASQGQGTSGANVLTF. CDR3 nucleotides: TGTGCCAGTCAAGGTCAGGGGACTTCTGGGGCCAACGTCCTGACTTTC. This chain connects TRBV19 to TRBJ2-6; D possibly matches TRBD1 or TRBD2 (6 bases each). V dropped 8 bases and J dropped 1 base, with 15 bases sitting between them. The CDR3 extends over 16 amino acids. Germline assignment: CDR1 LNHDA and CDR2 SQIVND (reference sequence).

This clonotype was observed a few times. V gene TRBV2 combines with J gene TRBJ1-1; D call uncertain. V was trimmed by 4 bases and J by 6 bases, leaving 15 bases between them. The CDR3 runs 14 residues. In germline, CDR1 is SNHLY, CDR2 FYNNEI. The DNA for the CDR3 is TGTGCCAGCAGTGCCGCCCCGGGAGGTGCTGAAGCTTTCTTT. Translated, it gives CASSAAPGGAEAFF.

This clonotype has ten or more counts. This sequence joins TRBV14 and TRBJ2-3; 10 positions match TRBD2. Germline CDR1 SGHDN, CDR2 FVKESK. The CDR3 runs 17 residues. J gave up 1 base and V 2 bases, and 6 bases lay outside the gene matches. In DNA, the CDR3 is TGTGCCAGCAGCCAATCCACCGGGACTAGCGGCACAGATACGCAGTATTTT. Translation: CASSQSTGTSGTDTQYF.

Only a few counts were recorded for this clonotype. The V gene is TRBV20-1, the J gene TRBJ2-1, with 7 positions matching TRBD2. The CDR3 is 12 amino acids. V shed 6 bases and J 5 bases; nucleotides not matched to a gene: 4. Germline V gene data show CDR1 as DFQATT and CDR2 as SNEGSKA (reference sequence). CDR3 sequence: CSAERGNNEQFF. The CDR3 region has the DNA TGCAGTGCGGAGCGGGGTAACAATGAGCAGTTCTTC.

In its sample, this clonotype was seen a few times. The J gene is TRBJ2-1, the V gene TRBV29-1; no clear D gene. Per germline, CDR1 SQVTM and CDR2 ANQGSEA. The CDR3 is 13 amino acids. V shed 0 bases and J shed 4 bases, with 7 bases lying between them. The CDR3 spells CSVEDRTYNEQFF. CDR3 coding DNA: TGCAGCGTTGAAGATCGAACGTACAATGAGCAGTTCTTC.

Many counts were recorded for this clonotype. The chain joins TRBV24-1 to TRBJ2-1; 10 bases agree with TRBD1. Germline CDR1 and CDR2: KGHDR and SFDVKD. CDR3 size: 15 residues. The V gene end was trimmed by 0 bases and the J gene end by 5 bases; junction bases not matched to a gene: 0. CDR3 in DNA: TGTGCCACCAGTGATTTGGGACAGGGGGACAATGAGCAGTTCTTC. It yields the protein CATSDLGQGDNEQFF.

The V and J genes are TRBV9 and TRBJ1-4, with D unclear. The germline gives CDR1 SGDLS, CDR2 YYNGEE. CDR3 length equals 14 residues. V lost 2 bases, J lost 4 bases, and 9 bases lay in between. CDR3 region: CASSVGSLNEKLFF. CDR3 nucleotide sequence: TGTGCCAGCAGCGTTGGCAGTCTTAATGAAAAACTGTTTTTT.

The chain links TRBV12-3 or TRBV12-4 to TRBJ2-1, with D possibly TRBD1 on 5 matching bases. The CDR3 sequence is 15 residues long. Trimming pared 7 bases from V and 0 bases from J, leaving 13 bases between. CDR3 sequence reads: CASKPRGHSYNEQFF. The CDR3 DNA follows: TGTGCCAGCAAACCCCGTGGACACTCCTACAATGAGCAGTTCTTC.

This clonotype showed up just a few times. The V and J genes are TRBV20-1 and TRBJ2-3; TRBD1 is a possible D gene (6 bases). Germline lookup yields CDR1 DFQATT and CDR2 SNEGSKA (reference sequence). V was pared by 5 bases and J by 11 bases, with 14 bases between. The CDR3 extends over 11 amino acids. CDR3 nucleotide sequence: TGCAGTGCTTTTACAGGGATCGGGCAGTATTTT. Encoded protein: CSAFTGIGQYF.

This clonotype was counted a few times. The genes are TRBV6-2 or TRBV6-3 and TRBJ2-2, with a possible D match to TRBD2 (5 bases). In germline, CDR1 is MNHEY, CDR2 SVGEGT. The V end was cut by 6 bases, the J end by 1 base, with 18 bases between. CDR3 length equals 17 residues. CDR3 nucleotide sequence: TGTGCCAGCAGCTTCCCCGAGGTAGCGTTGAACACCGGGGAGCTGTTTTTT. Translating it yields CASSFPEVALNTGELFF.

This clonotype was observed a handful of times. The J gene is TRBJ1-1, the V gene TRBV10-3; maybe TRBD1 (6 bases). V was cut by 2 bases and J by 7 bases, with 20 bases left in between. This CDR3 region has 16 residues. Germline CDR1 is ENHRY and CDR2 is SYGVKD. This CDR3 is CAISETGSTYGGEAFF. CDR3 coding DNA: TGTGCCATCAGTGAGACAGGGAGCACTTATGGTGGTGAAGCTTTCTTT.

This clonotype came up a few times. The V and J genes are TRBV6-1 and TRBJ1-6, with D possibly TRBD1 on 5 matching bases. Trimming took 7 bases from V and 9 from J, leaving 16 bases between them. From germline, CDR1 is MNHNS and CDR2 SASEGT. There are 14 residues in the CDR3. CDR3 residues: CASTSRDDLSPLHF. In nucleotides, the CDR3 is TGTGCCAGCACGTCCCGGGACGACCTTTCACCCCTCCACTTT.

CDR3 region: CASSDLGPWNSPLHF. CDR3 DNA sequence: TGTGCCAGCAGTGACCTTGGACCCTGGAATTCACCCCTCCACTTT. The chain combines TRBV2 with TRBJ1-6; D unclear. V dropped 3 bases and J dropped 7 bases, with 13 bases sitting between them. The CDR3 spans 15 residues. Germline V lookup: CDR1 SNHLY, CDR2 FYNNEI.

The rearrangement joins TRBV10-3 to TRBJ1-6, with D uncertain. CDR1 and CDR2 from the germline V gene are ENHRY and SYGVKD. The CDR3 consists of 15 residues. Trimming pared 2 bases from V and 5 bases from J, leaving 10 bases between. The CDR3 DNA sequence: TGTGCCATCAGTGAGCGATCCCAAGATAATTCACCCCTCCACTTT. Protein sequence: CAISERSQDNSPLHF.

The sample holds a few counts of this clonotype. In nucleotides, the CDR3 is TGTGCCAGCAGTTTAATTATACGACAGACCCAGTACTTC. Protein product: CASSLIIRQTQYF. The chain employs TRBV12-3 or TRBV12-4 and TRBJ2-5, with unresolved D. V was shortened by 2 bases and J by 6 bases, with 10 bases between the two germline ends. CDR3 length: 13 amino acids.

The rearrangement joins TRBV29-1 to TRBJ2-2, with D perhaps given as TRBD1 or TRBD2 (6 bases each). CDR1 SQVTM and CDR2 ANQGSEA come from the germline V gene. The V end lost 7 bases, the J end lost 0 bases, and 9 bases lay between the germline ends. CDR3 size: 13 residues. This CDR3 is CSGGTPNTGELFF. For the CDR3, the DNA is TGCAGCGGCGGGACACCGAACACCGGGGAGCTGTTTTTT.

A few counts support this clonotype. The V call is TRBV10-3, the J call TRBJ2-7, with 13 bases identical to TRBD2. Germline CDR1 is ENHRY and CDR2 is SYGVKD. J gave up 6 bases and V 4 bases, and 6 bases lay outside the gene matches. The CDR3 consists of 15 residues. CDR3 loop: CAISVTSGGAGEQYF. CDR3 DNA: TGTGCCATCAGTGTAACTAGCGGGGGGGCGGGCGAGCAGTACTTC.

This clonotype appeared a few times. This chain links TRBV12-3 or TRBV12-4 with TRBJ1-5, with 10 bases fitting TRBD1. This CDR3 is 15 amino acids long. V lost 5 bases and J lost 7; bases outside the gene matches: 8. CDR3 protein: CASSNTGQGLQPQHF. The DNA for the CDR3 is TGTGCCAGCAGTAACACGGGACAGGGGCTGCAGCCCCAGCATTTT.

This clonotype was seen more than once but under ten times. The chain combines TRBV19 with TRBJ1-2; no clear D. This CDR3 is 17 amino acids long. V was shortened by 6 bases and J by 3 bases, with 23 bases between the two germline ends. Germline V gene data show CDR1 as LNHDA and CDR2 as SQIVND (reference sequence). CDR3 nucleotide sequence: TGTGCCAGTAGAGGCCTTGGCCAGGCCGCGGGGTACTATGGCTACACCTTC. Its protein is CASRGLGQAAGYYGYTF.

This chain links TRBV18 with TRBJ1-2; D is undetermined. The germline V gene has CDR1 KGHSH and CDR2 LQKENI. The CDR3 runs 14 residues. V lost 4 bases, J lost 2 bases, and 11 bases lay in between. CDR3 amino acids: CASSLATANYGYTF. The CDR3 nucleotides are TGTGCCAGCTCACTCGCGACGGCCAACTATGGCTACACCTTC.